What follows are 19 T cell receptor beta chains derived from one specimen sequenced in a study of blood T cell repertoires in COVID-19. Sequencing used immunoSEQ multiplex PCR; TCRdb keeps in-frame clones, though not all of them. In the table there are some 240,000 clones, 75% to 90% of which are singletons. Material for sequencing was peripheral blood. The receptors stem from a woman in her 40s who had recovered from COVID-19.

CDR3 DNA: TGTGCCAGCAGTTCGTCAGCGAACACCGGGGAGCTGTTTTTT. Residues: CASSSSANTGELFF. The V and J genes are TRBV27 and TRBJ2-2; D unclear. CDR1 is MNHEY and CDR2 is SMNVEV in the germline V gene (reference sequence). Trimming took off 4 bases at V and 0 bases at J, with 6 bases between the two ends. The CDR3 contains 14 residues.

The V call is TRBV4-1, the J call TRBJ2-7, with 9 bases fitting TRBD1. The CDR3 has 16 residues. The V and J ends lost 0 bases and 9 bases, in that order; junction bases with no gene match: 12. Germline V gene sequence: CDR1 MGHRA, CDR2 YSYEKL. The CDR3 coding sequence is TGCGCCAGCAGCCAAGAGCCGGGACAGGGCATACTCTCGCAGTACTTC. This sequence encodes CASSQEPGQGILSQYF.

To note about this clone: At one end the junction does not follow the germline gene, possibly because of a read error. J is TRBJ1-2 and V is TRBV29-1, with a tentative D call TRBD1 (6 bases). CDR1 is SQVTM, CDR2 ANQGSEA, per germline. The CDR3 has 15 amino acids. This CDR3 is CSVKDRLTFNYGYTF. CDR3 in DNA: TGCAGCGTTAAAGACAGGCTAACCTTTAACTATGGCTACACCTTC. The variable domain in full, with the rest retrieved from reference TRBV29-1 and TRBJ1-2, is SAVISQKPSRDICQRGTSLTIQCQVDSQVTMMFWYRQQPGQSLTLIATANQGSEATYESGFVIDKFPISRPNLTFSTLTVSNMSPEDSSIYLCSVKDRLTFNYGYTFGSGTRLTVV.

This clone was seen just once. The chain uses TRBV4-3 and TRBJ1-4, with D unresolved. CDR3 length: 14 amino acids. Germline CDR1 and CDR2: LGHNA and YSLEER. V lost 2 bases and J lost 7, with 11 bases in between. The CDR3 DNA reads TGCGCCAGCAGCCAAACCGGCGGCAGTGAAAAACTGTTTTTT. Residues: CASSQTGGSEKLFF.

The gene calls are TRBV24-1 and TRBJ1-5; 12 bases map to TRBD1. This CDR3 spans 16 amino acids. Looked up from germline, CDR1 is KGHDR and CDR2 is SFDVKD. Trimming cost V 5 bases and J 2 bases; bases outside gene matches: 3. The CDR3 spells CATSVGTGGRNQPQHF. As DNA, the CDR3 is TGTGCCACCAGTGTCGGGACAGGGGGCCGCAATCAGCCCCAGCATTTT.

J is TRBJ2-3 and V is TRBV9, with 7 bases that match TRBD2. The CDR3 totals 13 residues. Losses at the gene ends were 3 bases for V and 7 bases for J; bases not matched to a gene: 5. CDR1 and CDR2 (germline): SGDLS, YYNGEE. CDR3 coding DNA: TGTGCCAGCAGCGCTAGCGGCCCTAATACGCAGTATTTT. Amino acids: CASSASGPNTQYF.

CDR3 nucleotide sequence: TGCGCCAGCAGCCAAGAGGGGGGGGATCAGCCCCAGCATTTT. This translates into CASSQEGGDQPQHF. The V call is TRBV4-3, the J call TRBJ1-5, with D perhaps TRBD1 (5 bases). CDR1 LGHNA and CDR2 YSLEER come from the germline V gene. This CDR3 spans 14 amino acids. Trimming removed 0 bases from V and 5 bases from J, with 8 bases in between.

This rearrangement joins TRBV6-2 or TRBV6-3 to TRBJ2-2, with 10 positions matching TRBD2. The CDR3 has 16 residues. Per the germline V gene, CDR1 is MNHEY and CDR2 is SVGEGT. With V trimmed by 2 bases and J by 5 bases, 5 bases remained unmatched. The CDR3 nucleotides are TGTGCCAGCAGTTACGAAGCGGGAGGGGGGACCGGGGAGCTGTTTTTT. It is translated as CASSYEAGGGTGELFF.

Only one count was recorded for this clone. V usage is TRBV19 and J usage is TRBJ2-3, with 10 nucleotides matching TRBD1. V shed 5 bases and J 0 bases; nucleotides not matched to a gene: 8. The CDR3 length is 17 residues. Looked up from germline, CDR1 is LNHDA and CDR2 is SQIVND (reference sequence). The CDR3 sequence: CASSSLRQGASTDTQYF. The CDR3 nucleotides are TGTGCCAGTAGTTCCCTTCGACAGGGGGCTAGCACAGATACGCAGTATTTT.

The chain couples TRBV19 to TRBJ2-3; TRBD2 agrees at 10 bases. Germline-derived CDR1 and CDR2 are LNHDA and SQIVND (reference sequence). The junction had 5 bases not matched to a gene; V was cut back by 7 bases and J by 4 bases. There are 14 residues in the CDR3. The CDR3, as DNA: TGTGCCAGTACGTCAGCGGGAGGGCCAGATACGCAGTATTTT. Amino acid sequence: CASTSAGGPDTQYF. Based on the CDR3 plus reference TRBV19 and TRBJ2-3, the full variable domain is DGGITQSPKYLFRKEGQNVTLSCEQNLNHDAMYWYRQDPGQGLRLIYYSQIVNDFQKGDIAEGYSVSREKKESFPLTVTSAQKNPTAFYLCASTSAGGPDTQYFGPGTRLTVL.

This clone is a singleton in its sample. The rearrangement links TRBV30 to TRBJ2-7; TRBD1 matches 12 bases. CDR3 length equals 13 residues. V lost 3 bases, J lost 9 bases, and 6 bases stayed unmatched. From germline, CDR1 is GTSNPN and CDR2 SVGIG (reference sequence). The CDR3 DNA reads TGTGCCTGGAGGGGACAGGGGGCTAGCGGGCAGTACTTC. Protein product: CAWRGQGASGQYF. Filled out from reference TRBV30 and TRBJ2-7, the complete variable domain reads SQTIHQWPATLVQPVGSPLSLECTVEGTSNPNLYWYRQAAGRGLQLLFYSVGIGQISSEVPQNLSASRPQDRQFILSSKKLLLSDSGFYLCAWRGQGASGQYFGPGTRLTVT.

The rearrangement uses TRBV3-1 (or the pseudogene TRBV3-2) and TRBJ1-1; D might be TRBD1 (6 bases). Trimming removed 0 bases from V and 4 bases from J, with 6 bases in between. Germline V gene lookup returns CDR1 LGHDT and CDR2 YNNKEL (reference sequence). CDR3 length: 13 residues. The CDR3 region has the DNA TGTGCCAGCAGCCAAGAAGGGGGCACTGAAGCTTTCTTT. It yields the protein CASSQEGGTEAFF.

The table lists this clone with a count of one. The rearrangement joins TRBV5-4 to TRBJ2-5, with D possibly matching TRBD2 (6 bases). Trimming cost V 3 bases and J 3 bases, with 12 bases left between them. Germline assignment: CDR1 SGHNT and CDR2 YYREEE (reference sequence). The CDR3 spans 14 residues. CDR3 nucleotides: TGTGCCAGCAGCTCCACCGGCGGGGAAGAGACCCAGTACTTC. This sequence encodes CASSSTGGEETQYF.

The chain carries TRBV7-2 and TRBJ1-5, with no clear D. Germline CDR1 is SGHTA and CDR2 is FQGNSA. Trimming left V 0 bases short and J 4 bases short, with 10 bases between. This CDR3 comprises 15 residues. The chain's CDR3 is CASSLARGENQPQHF. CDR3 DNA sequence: TGTGCCAGCAGCTTAGCGCGGGGAGAGAATCAGCCCCAGCATTTT.

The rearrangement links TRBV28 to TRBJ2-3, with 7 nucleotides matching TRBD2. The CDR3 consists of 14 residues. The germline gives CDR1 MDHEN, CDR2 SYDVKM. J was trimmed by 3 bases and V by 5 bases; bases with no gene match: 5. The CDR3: CASSRLAVTDTQYF. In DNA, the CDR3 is TGTGCCAGCAGTAGGCTAGCGGTGACAGATACGCAGTATTTT.

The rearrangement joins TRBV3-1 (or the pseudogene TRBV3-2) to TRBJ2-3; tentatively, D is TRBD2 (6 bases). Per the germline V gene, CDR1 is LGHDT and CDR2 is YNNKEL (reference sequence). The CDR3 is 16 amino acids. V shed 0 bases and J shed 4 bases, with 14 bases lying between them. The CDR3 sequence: CASSQDKAGRSDTQYF. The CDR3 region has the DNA TGTGCCAGCAGCCAAGATAAGGCGGGAAGGTCAGATACGCAGTATTTT.

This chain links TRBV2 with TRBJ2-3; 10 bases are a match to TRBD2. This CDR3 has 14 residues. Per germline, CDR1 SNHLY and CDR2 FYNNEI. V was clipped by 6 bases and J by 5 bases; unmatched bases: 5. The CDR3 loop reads CASRNSGRGDTQYF. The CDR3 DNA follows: TGTGCCAGCAGGAACAGCGGGAGGGGAGATACGCAGTATTTT.

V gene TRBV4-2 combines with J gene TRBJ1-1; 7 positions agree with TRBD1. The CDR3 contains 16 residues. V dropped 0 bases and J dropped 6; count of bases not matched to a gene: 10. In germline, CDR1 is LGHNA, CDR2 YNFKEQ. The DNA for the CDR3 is TGTGCCAGCAGCCAAGAGCCTTGGGACAGTAAATCTGAAGCTTTCTTT. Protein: CASSQEPWDSKSEAFF.

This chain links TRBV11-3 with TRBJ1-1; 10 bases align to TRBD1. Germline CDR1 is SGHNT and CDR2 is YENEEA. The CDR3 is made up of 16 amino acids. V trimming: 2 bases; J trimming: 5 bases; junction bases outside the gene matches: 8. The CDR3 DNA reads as TGTGCCAGCAGCTTACTCGGACAGGGGGGGACAACTGAAGCTTTCTTT. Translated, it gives CASSLLGQGGTTEAFF. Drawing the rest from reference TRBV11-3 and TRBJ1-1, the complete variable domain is EAGVVQSPRYKIIEKKQPVAFWCNPISGHNTLYWYLQNLGQGPELLIRYENEEAVDDSQLPKDRFSAERLKGVDSTLKIQPAELGDSAVYLCASSLLGQGGTTEAFFGQGTRLTVV.